The source of this T cell receptor (beta chain) is a study of regulatory T cells in long-lasting Graves disease. Combining iRepertoire HTBI primers with Arm-PCR of CDR3 regions, the authors built TCR beta libraries. TCRdb passed the multiplex PCR reads through MiXCR, listing each CDR3 protein once. Of about 430,000 distinct CDR3 sequences detected, roughly a fifth appear once; the ten largest clones hold around 15%. The time point here: persistent/refractory GD, antithyroid drugs over 5 years with positive TRAb. PBMC RNA served as the TCR library source. Remarks on this clonotype: Lacking the conserved final phenylalanine or tryptophan, this CDR3 likely reflects a read error. The DNA is left out, because the CDR3 cannot be placed on it with certainty; the CDR3 is given as TCRdb lists it.

Sequencing was performed on peripheral blood mononuclear cells (PBMCs), taken when the disease was refractory, from a patient treated with antithyroid drugs. The sequence derives from a female donor with Graves disease.

The CDR3 is CAWSEPNYERYL. V gene TRBV30 combines with J gene TRBJ2-7. Counting both end residues, the CDR3 totals 12 amino acids. Germline V gene lookup returns CDR1 GTSNPN and CDR2 SVGIG (reference sequence).